This TCR beta chain came from a study of shared clonotypes between healthy human individuals. Terminally differentiated effector memory CD45RA+ cells were excluded by CCR7 positive selection of CD45RO-negative cells. Germline CDR1 is PRHDT and CDR2 is FYEKMQ (reference sequence). The CDR3 spans 15 residues. V gave up 5 bases and J gave up 10 bases; unmatched junction bases: 9. In the original processing: Sequence data from immunoSEQ were junction-only and lacked quality scores; consequently, filtering differed. Method: immunoSEQ multiplex PCR; TCRdb's copy keeps in-frame clones and lacks some. The V and J calls and clone size are taken from that table; D and trimming were inferred from the DNA. The sample shows roughly 2.1 million clones, roughly 91% of them seen only once. Study outcomes and limitations: Naive subsets, compared against memory subsets, generally had larger estimated richness values. It was expected that sequencing depth would affect clonotype sharing among donors. It was observed that approximately 5% of naive CD4 clonotypes were shared across a handful of donors.

Concerning this clone itself: Its antigen is undetermined.

The clonotype comes from a man aged 18 to 29 in good health. Some clones in this sample may be carry-over from other donors' samples. Sequencing was done on a sample of naive CD8+ T cells from PBMCs. V and J are TRBV13 and TRBJ2-2; 11 nucleotides line up with TRBD1. Written as DNA, the CDR3 is TGTGCCAGCAGCCTACTAGGACAGGGGGCGGAGGAGCTGTTTTTT. This translates into CASSLLGQGAEELFF.